This is a list of T cell receptor beta chains from one sample in a study of blood T cells in healthy people across ages. TCRdb re-called the 5' RACE reads with MiXCR, one entry per CDR3 protein. The data contain roughly 700,000 distinct CDR3 sequences, about half of them singletons. The sequencing input was blood. The receptor set was obtained from a woman aged 55 to 70 in good health. Each CDR3 is given with its conserved first and last residue. Each record gives: V gene, clone size, D gene, J gene, CDR3 protein, CDR3 DNA. The D gene is left open where the match is weak. Clone size, where shown, is once, few, many, or a class for clones that have expanded.

>TRBV4-3|-|-|TRBJ1-2
CASSQDQGLYGYTF
TGCGCCAGCAGCCAAGACCAAGGGCTCTATGGCTACACCTTC
>TRBV2|-|TRBD1|TRBJ1-4
CASSGSRDRRNEKLFF
TGTGCCAGCAGTGGGAGTAGGGACAGACGTAATGAAAAACTGTTTTTT
>TRBV27|few|TRBD2|TRBJ2-7
CASSSTSGTYEQYF
TGTGCCAGCAGCTCGACTAGCGGAACCTACGAGCAGTACTTC
>TRBV2|-|-|TRBJ1-1
CASVRARTDTEAFF
TGTGCCAGCGTCCGGGCCAGGACAGACACTGAAGCTTTCTTT
>TRBV6-2/TRBV6-3|-|-|TRBJ2-1
CATQGVGEQFF
TGTGCCACACAGGGAGTCGGTGAGCAGTTCTTC
>TRBV5-1|-|-|TRBJ2-6
CASSLGQLSGANVLTF
TGCGCCAGCAGCTTGGGACAGCTGTCTGGGGCCAACGTCCTGACTTTC
>TRBV7-2|many|TRBD2|TRBJ2-1
CASSLTSGIYNEQFF
TGTGCCAGCAGCTTGACTAGCGGGATCTACAATGAGCAGTTCTTC
>TRBV6-1|once|TRBD1|TRBJ2-7
CASSGFGTVEQYF
TGTGCCAGCAGTGGATTCGGGACAGTCGAGCAGTACTTC
>TRBV9|few|-|TRBJ1-2
CASSATGDYGYTF
TGTGCCAGCAGCGCGACAGGAGACTATGGCTACACCTTC
>TRBV7-3|-|-|TRBJ2-7
CASSPSDGMGPYEQYF
TGTGCCAGCAGCCCGTCGGACGGGATGGGCCCCTACGAGCAGTACTTC
>TRBV12-3/TRBV12-4|-|-|TRBJ2-7
CASSASVYEQYF
TGTGCCAGCAGTGCTAGCGTCTACGAGCAGTACTTC
>TRBV4-3|-|-|TRBJ1-2
CASSQDLLPQGWNGYTF
TGCGCCAGCAGCCAAGATCTCCTCCCACAGGGTTGGAATGGCTACACCTTC
>TRBV7-3|few|TRBD2|TRBJ2-6
CASSPTGTSGRAAGANVLTF
TGTGCCAGCAGCCCAACAGGGACTAGCGGGAGAGCTGCTGGGGCCAACGTCCTGACTTTC
>TRBV7-3|-|-|TRBJ2-3
CASSFGGGRTDTQYF
TGTGCCAGCAGCTTCGGAGGGGGGCGCACAGATACGCAGTATTTT
>TRBV7-3|-|TRBD1|TRBJ2-4
CASSSPQGPKNIQYF
TGTGCCAGCAGCTCGCCACAGGGGCCCAAAAACATTCAGTACTTC
>TRBV7-9|many|-|TRBJ2-1
CASSDLSTVPEQFF
TGTGCCAGCAGCGACCTTTCTACCGTTCCTGAGCAGTTCTTC
>TRBV7-8|-|TRBD1|TRBJ1-1
CASSILQRTGGSSAFF
TGTGCCAGCAGCATCCTCCAACGGACAGGGGGCTCCTCCGCTTTCTTT
>TRBV4-3|-|-|TRBJ1-2
CASSQEDRLGYTF
TGCGCCAGCAGCCAAGAGGATAGGCTTGGCTACACCTTC
>TRBV6-2/TRBV6-3|few|-|TRBJ2-1
CASSYPDYNHEQFF
TGTGCCAGCAGTTACCCTGACTATAACCATGAGCAGTTCTTC
>TRBV20-1|-|-|TRBJ1-1
CSARLSAANTEAFF
TGCAGTGCTAGACTGTCGGCAGCGAACACTGAAGCTTTCTTT
>TRBV11-2|-|-|TRBJ1-1
CASNLSAARAEAFF
TGTGCCAGCAACTTAAGTGCTGCCCGGGCTGAAGCTTTCTTT
>TRBV20-1|-|-|TRBJ2-1
CSRRAILYNEQFF
TGCAGTCGCCGCGCGATATTGTACAATGAGCAGTTCTTC
>TRBV20-1|-|TRBD1|TRBJ2-5
CSASRGQAQETQYF
TGCAGTGCTAGTAGGGGACAGGCTCAAGAGACCCAGTACTTC
>TRBV11-2|-|TRBD2|TRBJ2-5
CASSLAGGRVETQYF
TGTGCCAGCAGCCTAGCGGGAGGGCGGGTAGAGACCCAGTACTTC
>TRBV5-1|-|-|TRBJ2-1
CASSFVSRRNNEQFF
TGCGCCAGCAGCTTCGTCTCGCGGCGGAACAATGAGCAGTTCTTC
>TRBV5-6|-|-|TRBJ2-7
CASSLDNGAVSYNEQYF
TGTGCCAGCAGCCTGGACAATGGGGCCGTCTCCTACAATGAGCAGTACTTC
>TRBV20-1|few|TRBD2|TRBJ2-5
CSAIVGSGLAEETQYF
TGCAGTGCCATAGTGGGTTCGGGACTAGCGGAAGAGACCCAGTACTTC
>TRBV20-1|-|-|TRBJ2-1
CSARDGWGGRNEQFF
TGCAGTGCTAGAGATGGGTGGGGAGGTCGGAATGAGCAGTTCTTC
>TRBV11-1|-|TRBD2|TRBJ2-5
CASSSRLAGAKETQYF
TGTGCCAGCAGCTCACGACTAGCGGGAGCCAAAGAGACCCAGTACTTC
>TRBV11-1|few|TRBD1|TRBJ1-1
CASSSPGQGNTEAFF
TGCGCCAGCAGCTCCCCGGGACAGGGGAACACTGAAGCTTTCTTT
>TRBV7-2|-|TRBD1|TRBJ1-4
CASGLEYGRGNEKLFF
TGTGCCAGCGGCTTAGAGTATGGCAGGGGGAATGAAAAACTGTTTTTT
>TRBV11-2|-|-|TRBJ2-2
CASSTDSNTGELFF
TGTGCCAGCAGCACGGACTCAAACACCGGGGAGCTGTTTTTT
>TRBV7-2|-|-|TRBJ1-5
CAGSLTPDNNQPQHF
TGTGCCGGCAGCTTAACACCAGATAACAATCAGCCCCAGCATTTT
>TRBV5-1|few|-|TRBJ2-3
CASSSFPGIDTDTQYF
TGCGCCAGCAGCTCGTTCCCGGGAATTGACACAGATACGCAGTATTTT
>TRBV5-6|once|-|TRBJ2-2
CASSWGTLTGELFF
TGTGCCAGCAGCTGGGGGACTCTCACCGGGGAGCTGTTTTTT
>TRBV5-1|-|-|TRBJ1-1
CASSRTVLGDTEAFF
TGCGCCAGCAGCCGGACAGTCCTGGGCGACACTGAAGCTTTCTTT
>TRBV10-3|few|TRBD2|TRBJ2-1
CAINPSSGSNEQFF
TGTGCCATCAACCCTTCTAGCGGCTCCAATGAGCAGTTCTTC
>TRBV6-1|-|-|TRBJ2-3
CASSEAAAGYLDTQYF
TGTGCCAGCAGTGAGGCAGCGGCGGGATACTTAGATACGCAGTATTTT
>TRBV5-6|-|-|TRBJ2-2
CASSLYRGWRNTGELFF
TGTGCCAGCAGCTTGTATAGGGGGTGGCGGAACACCGGGGAGCTGTTTTTT
>TRBV27|-|-|TRBJ1-2
CASSGQYYGYTF
TGTGCCAGCAGCGGACAGTACTATGGCTACACCTTC
>TRBV5-1|few|TRBD1|TRBJ1-2
CASAPQGQGNGYTF
TGCGCCAGCGCTCCACAGGGACAGGGAAATGGCTACACCTTC
>TRBV7-3|-|-|TRBJ2-7
CASSQQGGDYSYEQYF
TGTGCCAGCAGCCAACAGGGGGGGGACTACTCCTACGAGCAGTACTTC
>TRBV7-2|-|TRBD2|TRBJ2-7
CASSLLATSGSLYEQYF
TGTGCCAGCAGCCTCCTTGCTACTAGCGGGAGTCTATACGAGCAGTACTTC
>TRBV7-9|few|TRBD2|TRBJ2-7
CAISSGTNSYEQYF
TGTGCCATTTCATCTGGGACTAACTCCTACGAGCAGTACTTC